This is a list of T cell receptor beta chains from one sample in a study of early T cells in non-severe SARS-CoV-2 infection. In TCRdb, the 5' RACE reads were re-called with MiXCR into one record per CDR3 protein. The sample yields 60,000 to 85,000 distinct CDR3 sequences, 15% to 19% seen once. Material: whole blood. Receptors originate from an adult who was a healthcare worker with PCR-confirmed SARS-CoV-2 infection or an uninfected control (not recorded which). The CDR3 runs from the conserved cysteine through the conserved F or W. The D gene is left open where the match is weak. Only some rows state a clone size, as once, few, many or a class for expanded clones.

clone_size,v_call,j_call,d_call,cdr3_aa,cdr3_nt
.,TRBV18,TRBJ2-3,.,CASSPPGHPSTDTQYF,TGTGCCAGCTCCCCTCCGGGACACCCTAGCACAGATACGCAGTATTTT
few,TRBV20-1,TRBJ1-4,.,CSARQYTGSEKLFF,TGCAGTGCTAGACAATATACAGGCAGTGAAAAACTGTTTTTT
many,TRBV28,TRBJ2-7,.,CASRALYEQYF,TGTGCCAGCAGGGCCCTCTACGAGCAGTACTTC
many,TRBV5-6,TRBJ2-3,TRBD1,CASSSIQGAVGDTQYF,TGTGCCAGCAGCTCCATACAGGGGGCCGTGGGAGATACGCAGTATTTT
.,TRBV6-5,TRBJ2-6,.,CASSPAPNSGANVLTF,TGTGCCAGCAGTCCCGCTCCAAACTCTGGGGCCAACGTCCTGACTTTC
few,TRBV12-5,TRBJ1-1,.,CASGLGVTEAFF,TGTGCTAGTGGTTTGGGGGTCACTGAAGCTTTCTTT
.,TRBV5-1,TRBJ2-2,.,CASSPEASDTGELFF,TGCGCCAGCAGCCCGGAGGCCAGCGACACCGGGGAGCTGTTTTTT
many,TRBV5-5,TRBJ2-7,.,CASSLRPGILYEQYF,TGTGCCAGCAGCTTGAGGCCAGGGATCCTCTACGAGCAGTACTTC
.,TRBV7-8,TRBJ2-3,.,CASSLAGIIGADTQYF,TGTGCCAGCAGCTTAGCGGGCATAATTGGAGCAGATACGCAGTATTTT
.,TRBV20-1,TRBJ2-3,.,CSAGVGGIYTDTQYF,TGCAGTGCTGGGGTCGGGGGAATTTACACAGATACGCAGTATTTT
many,TRBV29-1,TRBJ1-1,.,CSVVLGRDKAFF,TGCAGCGTTGTATTGGGGAGGGATAAAGCTTTCTTT
few,TRBV9,TRBJ1-1,TRBD1,CASSYWTGQGTEAFF,TGTGCCAGCAGTTATTGGACAGGACAGGGCACTGAAGCTTTCTTT
few,TRBV6-5,TRBJ1-2,.,CASSYFGSGYGYTF,TGTGCCAGCAGTTACTTTGGAAGTGGGTATGGCTACACCTTC
.,TRBV19,TRBJ2-7,TRBD1,CASSVRQGSYEQYF,TGTGCCAGTAGTGTGCGACAGGGCAGCTACGAGCAGTACTTC
.,TRBV29-1,TRBJ2-7,TRBD1,CSVSIGTGSFDEQYF,TGCAGCGTTAGCATCGGGACAGGGAGTTTCGACGAGCAGTACTTC
.,TRBV20-1,TRBJ2-7,.,CSARGEGYAYEQYF,TGCAGTGCTAGAGGAGAGGGCTATGCCTACGAGCAGTACTTC
.,TRBV29-1,TRBJ2-3,.,CSAELARTDTQYF,TGCAGCGCCGAGTTGGCTCGCACAGATACGCAGTATTTT
few,TRBV4-3,TRBJ2-4,.,CASSQSRLAKNIQYF,TGCGCCAGCAGCCAAAGCCGACTAGCCAAAAACATTCAGTACTTC
few,TRBV10-3,TRBJ2-5,TRBD1,CAIKQGAEETQYF,TGTGCCATCAAGCAGGGGGCGGAAGAGACCCAGTACTTC
few,TRBV12-3/TRBV12-4,TRBJ1-1,.,CASSFEDGRTEAFF,TGTGCCAGCAGCTTCGAGGACGGACGCACTGAAGCTTTCTTT
many,TRBV20-1,TRBJ2-7,TRBD2,CSATGTNSYEQYF,TGCAGTGCTACCGGGACTAACTCCTACGAGCAGTACTTC
.,TRBV6-1,TRBJ2-1,.,CASSQRVASYNEQFF,TGTGCCAGCAGCCAAAGGGTGGCGTCCTACAATGAGCAGTTCTTC
few,TRBV4-1,TRBJ2-5,TRBD2,CASSQPAGYRQETQYF,TGCGCCAGCAGCCAACCAGCGGGGTACCGACAAGAGACCCAGTACTTC
few,TRBV5-1,TRBJ2-7,.,CASSLAIGVDEQYF,TGCGCCAGCAGCTTGGCCATAGGGGTGGACGAGCAGTACTTC
many,TRBV11-1,TRBJ1-1,.,CASSFGGAGNTEAFF,TGTGCCAGCAGCTTTGGGGGGGCAGGGAACACTGAAGCTTTCTTT
many,TRBV29-1,TRBJ1-1,TRBD1,CSVDRGQDTEAFF,TGCAGCGTTGACAGGGGGCAGGACACTGAAGCTTTCTTT